This is a list of T cell receptor beta chains from one sample in a study of cytomegalovirus exposure and HLA in healthy donors. Assay: immunoSEQ multiplex PCR; the TCRdb copy retains only in-frame clones and omits some. This repertoire shows under 150,000 clones, over 60% found once; its top ten account for roughly 3.5%. The sample consisted of PBMCs. The receptors here all came from a woman under 40 in good health and CMV-seropositive. CDR3s include the opening cysteine and the closing phenylalanine or tryptophan. Fields, in order: clone size, V gene, D gene, CDR3 length, J gene, CDR3 DNA, CDR3 protein. The D gene is left open where the match is weak. Some rows have no size entry. The others give once, few or many, or a class for an expanded clone.

-	TRBV20-1	-	11	TRBJ2-7	TGCAGTGCTCGACAGTACTACGAGCAGTACTTC	CSARQYYEQYF
-	TRBV15	-	12	TRBJ2-5	TGTGCCACCAGCAGAGGGAGTTGGACCCAGTACTTC	CATSRGSWTQYF
-	TRBV28	-	12	TRBJ2-2	TGTGCCAGCAAAAGCGTGGGCGGGGAGCTGTTTTTT	CASKSVGGELFF
-	TRBV6-4	-	20	TRBJ1-6	TGTGCCAGCATAGATATCCTCCCGTCCGGGATCTTGTACCCAAATTCACCCCTCCACTTT	CASIDILPSGILYPNSPLHF
-	TRBV11-1	TRBD1	17	TRBJ2-1	TGTGCCAGCAGCTTTAGCCCCCCGGGACAGGTATACAATGAGCAGTTCTTC	CASSFSPPGQVYNEQFF
-	TRBV7-2	TRBD1	15	TRBJ2-4	TGTGCCAGCAGCTCACAGGGGGTAGCCAAAAACATTCAGTACTTC	CASSSQGVAKNIQYF
-	TRBV5-8	TRBD2	16	TRBJ2-1	TGTGCCAGCAGCCCATATAGCGGGGGTGCTTACAATGAGCAGTTCTTC	CASSPYSGGAYNEQFF
once	TRBV2	TRBD1	15	TRBJ2-4	TGTGCCAGCAGTTTCTCCATCAGGGACAGAAACATTCAGTACTTC	CASSFSIRDRNIQYF
-	TRBV7-2	-	17	TRBJ1-6	TGTGCCAGCAACCCTGGGGGGGTGAGGTCCTATAATTCACCCCTCCACTTT	CASNPGGVRSYNSPLHF
-	TRBV27	-	14	TRBJ1-6	TGTGCCAGCAGTTTCCTCAGGGGTAGCTCACCCCTCCACTTT	CASSFLRGSSPLHF
-	TRBV7-3	TRBD2	15	TRBJ2-3	TGTGCCAGCAGCTTAAAGGGACTAGCGTCAGATACGCAGTATTTT	CASSLKGLASDTQYF
-	TRBV4-1	TRBD1	15	TRBJ1-6	TGCGCCAGCAGCCAAGATCAGGGGGATTGGTCACCCCTCCACTTT	CASSQDQGDWSPLHF
once	TRBV2	-	11	TRBJ2-1	TGTGCCAGCAGTGCCCCTTCCCCCCAGTTCTTC	CASSAPSPQFF
-	TRBV28	-	14	TRBJ2-2	TGTGCCAGCGGATTGGGGGGTAACACCGGGGAGCTGTTTTTT	CASGLGGNTGELFF
-	TRBV6-1	-	17	TRBJ1-6	TGTGCCAGCAGTGGATATTTCCAGACTCGATATAATTCACCCCTCCACTTT	CASSGYFQTRYNSPLHF
-	TRBV6-4	-	12	TRBJ2-7	TGTGCCAGCGCCAGGGGCTCCTACGAGCAGTACTTC	CASARGSYEQYF
-	TRBV21-1	-	15	TRBJ1-2	TGTGCCAGCAGCAAAGCGCTTTCAGGGGGACATGGCTACACCTTC	CASSKALSGGHGYTF
-	TRBV5-1	-	16	TRBJ2-7	TGCGCCAGCCGGGAATCGGGGGGCCCCGAATCCTACGAGCAGTACTTC	CASRESGGPESYEQYF
-	TRBV5-1	TRBD2	16	TRBJ2-1	TGCGCCAGCAGCTGGGGCGGGGTAGCGGGGTACAATGAGCAGTTCTTC	CASSWGGVAGYNEQFF
-	TRBV29-1	-	14	TRBJ1-1	TGCAGCGCTAACGGCGGGTTCATGAACACTGAAGCTTTCTTT	CSANGGFMNTEAFF
-	TRBV30	-	14	TRBJ1-5	TGTGCCTTTGGGGCAGGGGATAGCAATCAGCCCCAGCATTTT	CAFGAGDSNQPQHF
-	TRBV5-5	TRBD2	13	TRBJ2-1	TGTGCCAGCAGGCGGGGGGTCTACAATGAGCAGTTCTTC	CASRRGVYNEQFF
-	TRBV6-5	TRBD1	16	TRBJ1-4	TGTGCCAGCAGTTACTCGTCCGGGACAGATAATGAAAAACTGTTTTTT	CASSYSSGTDNEKLFF
-	TRBV18	TRBD1	15	TRBJ2-3	TGTGCCAGCTCACCCAACAGGGGGAGGACAGATACGCAGTATTTT	CASSPNRGRTDTQYF
-	TRBV6-4	-	16	TRBJ1-2	TGTGCCAGCGGGAGGTTTAGGGGCGCGGGGGACTATGGCTACACCTTC	CASGRFRGAGDYGYTF
-	TRBV27	TRBD1	15	TRBJ1-1	TGTGCCAGCAATCAAGGGGACAGGGAGGGCACTGAAGCTTTCTTT	CASNQGDREGTEAFF
-	TRBV7-6	-	15	TRBJ2-1	TGTGCCAGCAGCTTAAGTGCGGACAGCTTTAATGAGCAGTTCTTC	CASSLSADSFNEQFF
-	TRBV28	-	13	TRBJ1-6	TGTGCCAGCAGAAAACAGGTAGCTGCACCCCTCCACTTT	CASRKQVAAPLHF
-	TRBV27	-	15	TRBJ2-7	TGTGCCAGCCGCGTGGTGGCGGAGAGCTCCTACGAGCAGTACTTC	CASRVVAESSYEQYF
few	TRBV11-3	TRBD2	15	TRBJ2-3	TGTGCCAGCAGCTTAGATCGCGGGGGTACCGGTACGCAGTATTTT	CASSLDRGGTGTQYF
-	TRBV5-1	TRBD1	15	TRBJ2-7	TGCGCCAGCAGCCTAAGGACAGGGGGCTACTACGAGCAGTACTTC	CASSLRTGGYYEQYF
-	TRBV5-1	TRBD1	13	TRBJ1-2	TGCGCCAGCAGCCCAGGACAGGGGGATGGCTACACCTTC	CASSPGQGDGYTF
-	TRBV28	-	17	TRBJ1-2	TGTGCCAGCAGTTTATGGGGCCCAGGGACCGGGGGCTATGGCTACACCTTC	CASSLWGPGTGGYGYTF
-	TRBV5-4	TRBD2	14	TRBJ2-2	TGTGCCAGCAGCTTGCCTAGCGGGACCGGGGAGCTGTTTTTT	CASSLPSGTGELFF
few	TRBV6-1	TRBD2	15	TRBJ2-5	TGTGCCAGCAGTGAACGATTCAGCGGGGCGCGGGCCCAGTACTTC	CASSERFSGARAQYF
-	TRBV6-6	TRBD2	12	TRBJ2-1	TGTGCCAGCAGTGCGGGGGGGCCTGAGCAGTTCTTC	CASSAGGPEQFF
-	TRBV29-1	TRBD1	14	TRBJ1-4	TGCAGCGCCAAGCCGGGACAGGGTAATGAAAAACTGTTTTTT	CSAKPGQGNEKLFF
-	TRBV7-9	TRBD1	15	TRBJ1-6	TGTGCCAGCAGCGAAGCCGGGACAGTTAATTCACCCCTCCACTTT	CASSEAGTVNSPLHF
-	TRBV5-6	TRBD2	16	TRBJ2-7	TGTGCCAGCAGCTTGGGTTTGGGGGGGGTAACCTACGAGCAGTACTTC	CASSLGLGGVTYEQYF
-	TRBV9	TRBD1	15	TRBJ2-5	TGTGCCAGCAGCGACAGGGGGCGCCCTCAAGAGACCCAGTACTTC	CASSDRGRPQETQYF
-	TRBV9	TRBD2	16	TRBJ2-2	TGTGCCAGCAGCTCACCGACTAGCGGGAACACCGGGGAGCTGTTTTTT	CASSSPTSGNTGELFF
-	TRBV9	-	18	TRBJ2-2	TGTGCCAGCAGCCCACGATTGGCGGGACCCACGAACACCGGGGAGCTGTTTTTT	CASSPRLAGPTNTGELFF